This T cell receptor beta chain appears in the sequencing data of a study of Ad26.COV2.S vaccination and SARS-CoV-2 variants. In the study overall: Participant was drawn from the COV1001 Ad26.COV2.S trial arm. Recipients of Ad26.COV2.S got it intramuscularly, once or twice 56 days apart.

Assay used: immunoSEQ multiplex PCR; TCRdb lists only in-frame clones, some missing. The table lists about 250,000 clones, around 88% of them singletons. Trimming took off 7 bases at V and 9 bases at J, with 16 bases between the two ends. Germline V gene lookup returns CDR1 LNHDA and CDR2 SQIVND (reference sequence). The CDR3 covers 14 residues. Treatment here: roughly 19 received Ad26.COV2.S at low or high dose, single or two shots; about 5 received placebo; per-sample allocation not given. Collection of the samples took place on day 63 after the first injection of vaccine or placebo. At a Boston site, the person donating was an adult of 18-55 years. Wuhan-strain SARS-CoV-2 spike was expressed by the Ad26 vector that made up the vaccine.

The chain carries TRBV19 and TRBJ1-6, with a possible D match to TRBD1 (6 bases). Sequencing used peripheral blood, obtained in a trial of Ad26.COV2.S vaccine versus placebo. The origin of this receptor is a person between 18 and 65 years old who received the Ad26.COV2.S COVID-19 vaccine or a placebo. CDR3 sequence: CASKGGQGSSPLHF. The CDR3 DNA reads TGTGCCAGTAAAGGGGGTCAGGGAAGTTCACCCCTCCACTTT. The whole variable domain, filled in from reference TRBV19 and TRBJ1-6, reads DGGITQSPKYLFRKEGQNVTLSCEQNLNHDAMYWYRQDPGQGLRLIYYSQIVNDFQKGDIAEGYSVSREKKESFPLTVTSAQKNPTAFYLCASKGGQGSSPLHFGNGTRLTVT.